The next 21 T cell receptor beta chains were all read from a single sample in a study of OX40 agonist ivuxolimab in advanced cancers. TCRdb's copy holds only in-frame clones and misses some; the assay was immunoSEQ multiplex PCR. Here the sample spans tens of thousands of clones, about 90% being singletons. The specimen was CD4+ or CD8+ T cells sorted from blood, collected in a trial of the OX40 agonist ivuxolimab. Source of these receptors: an adult with an advanced solid tumor such as melanoma, head and neck, liver or kidney cancer.

The chain is built from TRBV7-8 and TRBJ1-2; no clear D. This CDR3 has 14 residues. V was trimmed by 5 bases and J by 5 bases, leaving 15 bases between them. Germline CDR1 SGHVS, CDR2 FQNEAQ. The CDR3 region is CASSPRTVLYGYTF. The CDR3 DNA reads TGTGCCAGCAGCCCCCGGACGGTGCTATATGGCTACACCTTC.

CDR3 coding DNA: TGTGCCAGCAGTGGGGAGACAACAGGGGTTGAATGGTACGAGCAGTACTTC. It is translated as CASSGETTGVEWYEQYF. The rearrangement uses TRBV2 and TRBJ2-7, with 7 bases matching TRBD1. The CDR3 has 17 amino acids. CDR1 is SNHLY and CDR2 is FYNNEI in the germline V gene. V lost 4 bases to trimming and J lost 4 bases; unmatched junction nucleotides: 16.

The chain employs TRBV27 and TRBJ2-7; a weak D match, TRBD2 (5 bases). This CDR3 spans 15 amino acids. V gave up 4 bases and J gave up 2 bases, with 15 bases separating them. Germline loops: CDR1 MNHEY, CDR2 SMNVEV (reference sequence). CDR3 residues: CASSSRGWSTYEQYF. The CDR3 coding sequence is TGTGCCAGCAGTTCCCGGGGTTGGAGCACCTACGAGCAGTACTTC.

The J gene is TRBJ2-2, the V gene TRBV4-2; TRBD1 matches 7 bases. This CDR3 is built from 16 residues. V lost 3 bases to trimming and J lost 3 bases; unmatched junction nucleotides: 7. Germline assignment: CDR1 LGHNA and CDR2 YNFKEQ. Written as DNA, the CDR3 is TGTGCCAGCAGCCAGGAACAGGGGTATGACACCGGGGAGCTGTTTTTT. Protein sequence: CASSQEQGYDTGELFF.

The rearrangement uses TRBV13 and TRBJ1-1; TRBD1 matches 9 bases. Looked up from germline, CDR1 is PRHDT and CDR2 is FYEKMQ (reference sequence). The CDR3 is 18 amino acids. V lost 5 bases, J lost 0 bases, and 13 bases stayed unmatched. CDR3: CASSPLDRGMALNTEAFF. CDR3 bases: TGTGCCAGCAGCCCCTTGGACAGGGGAATGGCCCTGAACACTGAAGCTTTCTTT.

The J gene is TRBJ1-2, the V gene TRBV28; TRBD1 is a possible D gene (6 bases). The V gene's germline CDR1 is MDHEN and CDR2 SYDVKM. Trimming stripped 10 bases from V and 6 bases from J, with 12 bases between. The CDR3 spans 11 residues. As DNA, the CDR3 is TGTGCCACCCGGACAGTGGATGGCTACACCTTC. This sequence encodes CATRTVDGYTF.

The rearrangement links TRBV11-2 to TRBJ1-2; TRBD1 matches at 7 bases. Per germline, CDR1 SGHAT and CDR2 FQNNGV. The V and J ends lost 5 bases and 5 bases, in that order; junction bases with no gene match: 14. The CDR3 is made up of 16 amino acids. The CDR3: CASSPLVGTASYGYTF. CDR3 coding DNA: TGTGCCAGCAGCCCACTAGTCGGGACAGCATCATATGGCTACACCTTC.

The V call is TRBV27, the J call TRBJ2-3; D call uncertain. The germline V gene has CDR1 MNHEY and CDR2 SMNVEV (reference sequence). The CDR3 has 13 amino acids. With 4 bases removed from V and 3 bases from J, the gap between germline ends came to 8 bases. The chain's CDR3 is CASSYMSTDTQYF. The CDR3, as DNA: TGTGCCAGCAGTTATATGTCGACAGATACGCAGTATTTT.

This chain uses TRBV19 with TRBJ2-1; 7 bases are shared with TRBD1. From germline, CDR1 is LNHDA and CDR2 SQIVND (reference sequence). CDR3 length: 15 residues. J was trimmed by 0 bases and V by 7 bases; bases with no gene match: 6. In nucleotides, the CDR3 is TGTGCCAGTAAATTACAGGGGAGCTCCTACAATGAGCAGTTCTTC. The encoded protein is CASKLQGSSYNEQFF.

The gene calls are TRBV5-5 and TRBJ1-2, with a tentative D call TRBD1 (6 bases). The V end was cut by 0 bases, the J end by 5 bases, with 11 bases between. This CDR3 region has 14 residues. Germline V gives CDR1 SGHKS, CDR2 YYEKEE (reference sequence). CDR3 nucleotides: TGTGCCAGCAGCTTGGGACAGGATGGTTATGGCTACACCTTC. It is translated as CASSLGQDGYGYTF.

J is TRBJ2-1 and V is TRBV7-2; 15 bases match TRBD2. Germline V CDR1 and CDR2: SGHTA, FQGNSA. The J segment lost 10 bases and the V segment lost 2 bases, leaving 9 bases of the junction unmatched. This CDR3 region has 17 residues. CDR3 in DNA: TGTGCCAGCAGCTTACCAGTAGGACTAGCGGGAGGGCAGGAGCAGTTCTTC. It translates to CASSLPVGLAGGQEQFF.

The chain couples TRBV5-1 to TRBJ1-5, with a possible D match to TRBD1 (5 bases). The germline gives CDR1 SGHRS, CDR2 YFSETQ. CDR3 size: 17 residues. Trimming removed 0 bases at V and 0 bases at J, with 13 bases between. CDR3 protein: CASSLDWTKYSNQPQHF. CDR3 DNA sequence: TGCGCCAGCAGCTTGGATTGGACAAAGTATAGCAATCAGCCCCAGCATTTT.

This clone was counted once. V usage is TRBV25-1 and J usage is TRBJ2-3, with D perhaps assigned TRBD1 or TRBD2 (6 bases each). This CDR3 contains 16 residues. Trimming left V 5 bases short and J 2 bases short, with 17 bases between. The germline V gene has CDR1 MGHDK and CDR2 SYGVNS. The CDR3 DNA follows: TGTGCCAGCAGTCCCCTCGAGGGGGGATCCACAGATACGCAGTATTTT. It specifies CASSPLEGGSTDTQYF.

V and J are TRBV9 and TRBJ2-3; 9 bases line up with TRBD2. CDR1 and CDR2 from the germline V gene are SGDLS and YYNGEE. This CDR3 has 22 residues. Germline trimming cut 1 base from V and 1 base from J; bases unmatched to any gene: 22. CDR3 sequence: CASSVFHGGIAGDRPRTDTQYF. CDR3 in DNA: TGTGCCAGCAGCGTATTTCATGGGGGCATAGCGGGAGATAGGCCTCGCACAGATACGCAGTATTTT. Filled out from reference TRBV9 and TRBJ2-3, the complete variable domain reads DSGVTQTPKHLITATGQRVTLRCSPRSGDLSVYWYQQSLDQGLQFLIQYYNGEERAKGNILERFSAQQFPDLHSELNLSSLELGDSALYFCASSVFHGGIAGDRPRTDTQYFGPGTRLTVL.

This chain connects TRBV2 to TRBJ2-7; 11 bases fit TRBD2. The V and J ends lost 11 bases and 5 bases, in that order; junction bases with no gene match: 17. The CDR3 sequence is 16 residues long. Germline V gives CDR1 SNHLY, CDR2 FYNNEI. In DNA, the CDR3 is TGTGCCGTATCCGGGGCTAGCGGGAGGCCGAACCACGAGCAGTACTTC. Protein product: CAVSGASGRPNHEQYF.

The chain has TRBV9 and TRBJ2-1; the match to TRBD2 covers 11 bases. The J segment lost 4 bases and the V segment lost 4 bases, leaving 10 bases of the junction unmatched. Germline CDR1 reads SGDLS; CDR2 reads YYNGEE. This CDR3 region has 17 residues. The CDR3 loop reads CASSLLGSGGAYNEQFF. The CDR3 nucleotides are TGTGCCAGCAGCCTCCTTGGTAGCGGGGGGGCTTACAATGAGCAGTTCTTC.

The chain couples TRBV7-9 to TRBJ2-3; D gene uncertain. V lost 5 bases and J 6 bases, leaving 12 bases between the germline ends. This CDR3 has 13 amino acids. Germline-derived CDR1 and CDR2 are SEHNR and FQNEAQ (reference sequence). CDR3 loop: CASSLLTSDTQYF. CDR3 bases: TGTGCCAGCAGCCTACTAACGTCTGATACGCAGTATTTT.

This chain connects TRBV7-3 to TRBJ2-2; 12 positions agree with TRBD2. In germline, CDR1 is SGHTA, CDR2 FQGTGA. V lost 5 bases and J lost 3; bases outside the gene matches: 4. The length of the CDR3 is 16 residues. CDR3 in DNA: TGTGCCAGCAGCACCTGGACTAGCGGGGACACCGGGGAGCTGTTTTTT. Amino acid sequence: CASSTWTSGDTGELFF.

This chain joins TRBV10-1 and TRBJ2-7; 9 bases line up with TRBD1. V lost 3 bases to trimming and J lost 3 bases; unmatched junction nucleotides: 6. The CDR3 runs 15 residues. Germline V gene sequence: CDR1 WNHNN, CDR2 SYGVQD (reference sequence). The CDR3 region is CASSEGTGIFYEQYF. CDR3 DNA sequence: TGCGCCAGCAGTGAAGGGACAGGGATTTTCTACGAGCAGTACTTC.

The J gene is TRBJ2-1, the V gene TRBV5-6; 10 bases are shared with TRBD2. Germline CDR1 reads SGHDT; CDR2 reads YYEEEE. The CDR3 runs to 17 residues. The J segment lost 5 bases and the V segment lost 2 bases, leaving 10 bases of the junction unmatched. DNA of the CDR3: TGTGCCAGCAGCTTTGAAGCGGGAGGGCCTTTCCACAATGAGCAGTTCTTC. Protein product: CASSFEAGGPFHNEQFF.

The V and J genes are TRBV10-3 and TRBJ1-1; no clear D gene. The V gene lost 3 bases and the J gene lost 11 bases, with 13 bases spanning the gap. Germline values: CDR1 ENHRY, CDR2 SYGVKD. CDR3 length equals 12 residues. CDR3 loop: CAISDTGPGAFF. The CDR3 DNA follows: TGTGCCATCAGTGATACCGGTCCAGGCGCTTTCTTT.